The T cell receptor (beta chain) under discussion was sequenced for a study of T-cell memory formation after mild COVID-19. General study results and limits: Mainly in CM and EM were contracting CD4+ clones; CD8+ were in EMRA. Certain responding clones were present in pre-infection memory, suggesting participation of cross-reactive memory.

Germline V gives CDR1 MNHNS, CDR2 SASEGT. The CDR3 spans 17 residues. V lost 2 bases, J lost 0 bases, and 16 bases lay in between. This clonotype was observed a handful of times. As yet, its antigen is unknown. After 5'RACE with constant-segment primers, TCR alpha and TCR beta cDNA libraries carrying sample barcodes and UMIs were obtained. TCRdb processed the 5' RACE reads anew with MiXCR; each CDR3 protein has one entry. This sample has some 350,000 distinct CDR3 sequences, with approximately 15% found just once. The clonotype comes from a man aged 18 to 30 who had mild COVID-19 (a few samples of this study predate the infection). Cell type and time point are not known. The sequenced material came from PBMCs or a T cell subset sorted from them (not recorded which). V gene TRBV6-1 combines with J gene TRBJ1-1, with a possible D match to TRBD1 (5 bases). The CDR3 loop is CASSEWWMTDLNTEAFF. CDR3 nucleotide sequence: TGTGCCAGCAGTGAATGGTGGATGACAGACCTGAACACTGAAGCTTTCTTT.